These T cell receptor beta chains were read from a single sample in a study of CD8+ T cells in alopecia areata. This table comes from immunoSEQ multiplex PCR, and its TCRdb copy is limited to in-frame clones, with some not included. The repertoire holds around 140,000 clones, with around 86% as singletons. Sequencing was performed on CD8+ T cells sorted from blood, taken at week 0. Receptors originate from a human donor with alopecia areata. Each CDR3 is given with its conserved first and last residue. The D gene is left open where the match is weak. Size is stated for part of the rows, as once, few or many counts, or as a class when the clone is expanded.

TRBJ2-7,NA,TRBV27,TRBD2,CASSSLAGLAMEQYF,TGTGCCAGCAGCTCACTAGCGGGGCTGGCGATGGAGCAGTACTTC
TRBJ2-7,NA,TRBV7-9,TRBD2,CASLAGTSFLDPSTYEQYF,TGTGCCAGCCTAGCCGGGACTAGCTTCCTAGACCCGTCAACTTACGAGCAGTACTTC
TRBJ2-1,NA,TRBV6-5,NA,CASSYSTGNEQFF,TGTGCCAGCAGTTACTCAACAGGCAATGAGCAGTTCTTC
TRBJ2-7,NA,TRBV27,TRBD1,CASSIGQGTYEQYF,TGTGCCAGCAGTATAGGACAGGGGACCTACGAGCAGTACTTC
TRBJ1-1,NA,TRBV11-2,NA,CASTENWEGRRSEAFF,TGTGCCAGCACCGAAAATTGGGAGGGGCGCCGCTCTGAAGCTTTCTTT
TRBJ2-1,NA,TRBV4-1,NA,CASSQGERNEQFF,TGCGCCAGCAGCCAAGGAGAAAGGAATGAGCAGTTCTTC
TRBJ2-7,NA,TRBV2,NA,CASSGRIYEQYF,TGTGCCAGCAGTGGCAGAATTTACGAGCAGTACTTC
TRBJ1-1,NA,TRBV6-6,NA,CASSYSRGNTEAFF,TGTGCCAGCAGTTACTCGAGGGGGAACACTGAAGCTTTCTTT
TRBJ2-1,NA,TRBV29-1,TRBD1,CSVEGTGRVNEQFF,TGCAGCGTAGAAGGGACAGGGCGGGTCAATGAGCAGTTCTTC
TRBJ2-7,NA,TRBV29-1,NA,CSVVSGGGEQYF,TGCAGCGTTGTGAGTGGGGGCGGCGAGCAGTACTTC
TRBJ2-7,NA,TRBV7-3,NA,CATPGEIPSYEQYF,TGTGCCACCCCGGGAGAAATTCCTTCCTACGAGCAGTACTTC
TRBJ2-7,NA,TRBV11-2,NA,CASSLDGFGGSYEQYF,TGTGCCAGCAGCTTAGATGGGTTCGGCGGATCCTACGAGCAGTACTTC
TRBJ2-7,NA,TRBV5-4,TRBD1,CASRLDRGYSYEQYF,TGTGCCAGCAGGCTCGACAGGGGCTACTCCTACGAGCAGTACTTC
TRBJ2-7,few,TRBV4-2,TRBD2,CASSYGSGRSYEQYF,TGTGCCAGCAGCTACGGTAGCGGGAGGTCCTACGAGCAGTACTTC
TRBJ2-2,NA,TRBV29-1,NA,CSVQSASNTGELFF,TGCAGCGTTCAATCAGCCTCGAACACCGGGGAGCTGTTTTTT
TRBJ2-7,NA,TRBV10-2,NA,CASSESGGLYEQYF,TGCGCCAGCAGTGAGTCTGGGGGGCTGTACGAGCAGTACTTC
TRBJ2-3,NA,TRBV5-4,NA,CASSLGHPLATDTQYF,TGTGCCAGCAGCTTGGGACACCCATTGGCCACAGATACGCAGTATTTT
TRBJ2-7,NA,TRBV29-1,TRBD2,CSVSGIHEQYF,TGCAGCGTTAGCGGGATCCACGAGCAGTACTTC
TRBJ1-2,NA,TRBV19,TRBD1,CASSIAQGGGYTF,TGTGCCAGTAGTATAGCCCAGGGGGGAGGCTACACCTTC
TRBJ1-1,NA,TRBV11-1,NA,CASSLKRTGNTEAFF,TGTGCCAGCAGCTTAAAAAGAACAGGGAACACTGAAGCTTTCTTT
TRBJ1-2,NA,TRBV27,NA,CASSSNDGYTF,TGTGCCAGCAGTTCTAACGATGGCTACACCTTC
TRBJ2-1,NA,TRBV18,TRBD1,CASSHRGQHRNEQFF,TGTGCCAGCTCACACAGGGGACAGCATCGGAATGAGCAGTTCTTC
TRBJ2-7,NA,TRBV7-9,NA,CASSLARSGYDEQYF,TGTGCCAGCAGCTTAGCGAGGTCAGGGTACGACGAGCAGTACTTC
TRBJ2-7,NA,TRBV5-4,NA,CASSRPTRGSYEQYF,TGTGCCAGCAGCCGCCCGACGCGGGGCTCCTACGAGCAGTACTTC
TRBJ2-7,NA,TRBV5-1,NA,CASKANLEGSSYEQYF,TGCGCCAGCAAAGCTAATCTCGAGGGAAGCTCCTACGAGCAGTACTTC
TRBJ2-1,NA,TRBV27,TRBD1,CASSYNPGQGYNEQFF,TGTGCCAGCAGCTATAATCCGGGACAGGGGTATAATGAGCAGTTCTTC
TRBJ1-1,NA,TRBV5-1,NA,CASSGSSGDSTEAFF,TGCGCCAGCAGCGGGAGCAGTGGGGATAGCACTGAAGCTTTCTTT
TRBJ2-7,NA,TRBV29-1,NA,CSVFTGSSYEQYF,TGCAGCGTTTTTACAGGGAGCTCCTACGAGCAGTACTTC
TRBJ2-1,NA,TRBV7-9,TRBD1,CASSQGATTDEQFF,TGTGCCAGCAGCCAGGGGGCGACGACCGATGAGCAGTTCTTC
TRBJ1-4,NA,TRBV7-8,NA,CASSLGTAQNEKLFF,TGTGCCAGCAGCTTAGGGACAGCGCAAAATGAAAAACTGTTTTTT
TRBJ1-1,few,TRBV27,NA,CASSFSSLGQEAFF,TGTGCCAGCAGTTTCTCATCCCTTGGACAAGAAGCTTTCTTT
TRBJ2-1,NA,TRBV29-1,NA,CSVEIEGSNNEQFF,TGCAGCGTTGAAATAGAGGGAAGCAACAATGAGCAGTTCTTC
TRBJ2-7,NA,TRBV10-2,NA,CASSDDRSYEQYF,TGCGCCAGCAGCGATGACAGGAGCTACGAGCAGTACTTC
TRBJ2-1,few,TRBV11-1,NA,CASSSNNEQFF,TGTGCCAGCAGCTCCAACAATGAGCAGTTCTTC
TRBJ2-7,few,TRBV7-2,NA,CASSFGGPYEQYF,TGTGCCAGCAGCTTCGGCGGTCCCTACGAGCAGTACTTC
TRBJ2-2,NA,TRBV7-6,NA,CASRVTGELFF,TGTGCCAGCAGAGTGACCGGGGAGCTGTTTTTT
TRBJ2-6,few,TRBV7-2,NA,CASRYRVSGANVLTF,TGTGCCAGCAGGTACCGGGTCTCTGGGGCCAACGTCCTGACTTTC
TRBJ2-3,NA,TRBV5-1,NA,CASSLWAANPPTDTQYF,TGCGCCAGCAGCTTGTGGGCAGCTAACCCGCCCACAGATACGCAGTATTTT
TRBJ2-7,NA,TRBV27,NA,CASSLSAGTYEQYF,TGTGCCAGCAGTTTATCGGCGGGTACCTACGAGCAGTACTTC
TRBJ1-2,NA,TRBV7-2,NA,CASSLLETVDGYTF,TGTGCCAGCAGCTTACTCGAGACAGTCGATGGCTACACCTTC
TRBJ2-3,once,TRBV6-5,TRBD1,CASSGQGGALDTQYF,TGTGCCAGCAGCGGACAGGGTGGAGCTTTAGATACGCAGTATTTT
TRBJ1-1,NA,TRBV7-8,NA,CASSSNGALPFAAFF,TGTGCCAGCAGCTCAAACGGGGCATTACCTTTTGCGGCTTTCTTT
TRBJ2-1,few,TRBV25-1,TRBD1,CASSERGRGSYNEQFF,TGTGCCAGCAGTGAAAGGGGCAGGGGGTCCTACAATGAGCAGTTCTTC
TRBJ2-2,NA,TRBV7-9,NA,CASSHPTESELFF,TGTGCCAGCAGCCACCCGACGGAGTCGGAGCTGTTTTTT
TRBJ2-7,NA,TRBV10-3,NA,CAIGSEQYF,TGTGCCATCGGCAGCGAGCAGTACTTC
TRBJ1-1,NA,TRBV4-1,NA,CASSQEAGNTEAFF,TGCGCCAGCAGCCAAGAGGCGGGTAACACTGAAGCTTTCTTT
TRBJ2-7,NA,TRBV6-5,NA,CASSYVAHGGYEQYF,TGTGCCAGCAGTTACGTAGCCCACGGGGGCTACGAGCAGTACTTC
TRBJ2-2,once,TRBV4-1,NA,CASSQDGVSGTGELFF,TGCGCCAGCAGCCAAGATGGGGTGTCGGGCACCGGGGAGCTGTTTTTT
TRBJ1-2,NA,TRBV7-6,NA,CASSLSDENYGYTF,TGTGCCAGCAGCTTAAGTGATGAAAACTATGGCTACACCTTC
TRBJ2-7,NA,TRBV19,TRBD1,CASSLTGTGAYEQYF,TGTGCCAGTAGTTTGACCGGGACAGGGGCCTACGAGCAGTACTTC
TRBJ2-1,NA,TRBV6-4,NA,CASSDGLTYNEQFF,TGTGCCAGCAGTGACGGGCTAACTTACAATGAGCAGTTCTTC
TRBJ2-7,NA,TRBV12-5,TRBD1,CASEYGQGFAYEQYF,TGTGCTAGTGAATATGGACAGGGCTTTGCGTACGAGCAGTACTTC
TRBJ1-1,NA,TRBV19,TRBD1,CASSETGEEAFF,TGTGCCAGTAGTGAGACAGGGGAGGAAGCTTTCTTT